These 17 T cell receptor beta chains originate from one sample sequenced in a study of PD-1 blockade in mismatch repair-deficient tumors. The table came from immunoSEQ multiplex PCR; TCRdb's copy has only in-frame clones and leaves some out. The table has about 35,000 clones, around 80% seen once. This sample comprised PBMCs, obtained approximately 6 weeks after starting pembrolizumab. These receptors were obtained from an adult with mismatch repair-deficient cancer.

CDR3 bases: TGTGCCAGCAGCTCCCCAGGGGGGCGGGACACTGAAGCTTTCTTT. Translation: CASSSPGGRDTEAFF. This sequence joins TRBV11-3 and TRBJ1-1; 7 bases map to TRBD1. CDR1 and CDR2 from the germline V gene are SGHNT and YENEEA. The trim removed 4 bases at V and 3 bases at J, leaving 8 bases unmatched. There are 15 residues in the CDR3.

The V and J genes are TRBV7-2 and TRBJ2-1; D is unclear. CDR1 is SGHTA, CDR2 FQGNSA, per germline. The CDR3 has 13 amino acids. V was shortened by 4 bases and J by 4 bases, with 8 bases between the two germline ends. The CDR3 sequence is CASSYQAYNEQFF. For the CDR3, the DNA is TGTGCCAGCAGCTACCAGGCTTACAATGAGCAGTTCTTC.

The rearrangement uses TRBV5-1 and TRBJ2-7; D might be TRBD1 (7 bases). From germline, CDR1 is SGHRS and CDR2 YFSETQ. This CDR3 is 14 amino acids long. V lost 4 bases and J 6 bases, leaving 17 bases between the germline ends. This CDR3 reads CASSVAGGLSEQYF. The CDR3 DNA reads TGCGCCAGCAGCGTGGCAGGGGGGTTGAGCGAGCAGTACTTC.

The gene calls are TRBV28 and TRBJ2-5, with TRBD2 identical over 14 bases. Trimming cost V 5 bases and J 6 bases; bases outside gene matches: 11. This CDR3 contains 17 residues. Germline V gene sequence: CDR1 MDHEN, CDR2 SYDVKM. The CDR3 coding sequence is TGTGCCAGCAGTCATATTCCCGGGACTAGCGGGAGTCAGACCCAGTACTTC. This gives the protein CASSHIPGTSGSQTQYF.

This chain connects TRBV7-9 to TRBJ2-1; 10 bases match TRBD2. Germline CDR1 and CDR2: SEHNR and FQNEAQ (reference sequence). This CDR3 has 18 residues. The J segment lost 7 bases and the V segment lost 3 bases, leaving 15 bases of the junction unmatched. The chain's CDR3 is CASSFGEGQREGLNEQFF. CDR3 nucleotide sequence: TGTGCCAGCAGCTTCGGGGAAGGGCAGCGGGAGGGCCTAAATGAGCAGTTCTTC.

The CDR3 region is CASSPDRGRAEAFF. The CDR3 coding sequence is TGTGCCAGCAGCCCGGACAGGGGGCGGGCTGAAGCTTTCTTT. The chain carries TRBV7-3 and TRBJ1-1, with TRBD1 identical over 11 bases. The CDR3 is 14 amino acids. The germline gives CDR1 SGHTA, CDR2 FQGTGA. The V and J ends lost 5 bases and 6 bases, in that order; junction bases with no gene match: 5.

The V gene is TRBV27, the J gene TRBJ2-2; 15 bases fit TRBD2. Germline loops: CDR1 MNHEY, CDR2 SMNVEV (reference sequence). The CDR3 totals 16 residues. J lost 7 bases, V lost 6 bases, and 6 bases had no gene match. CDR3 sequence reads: CASSSRTSGRDGELFF. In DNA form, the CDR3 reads TGTGCCAGCAGCTCTCGGACTAGCGGGAGGGACGGGGAGCTGTTTTTT.

In DNA, the CDR3 is TGTGCCACCAGCAGAGATCTGGGGGGCACTGAAGCTTTCTTT. Amino acid sequence: CATSRDLGGTEAFF. The chain carries TRBV15 and TRBJ1-1; D is perhaps TRBD1 (5 bases). This CDR3 has 14 residues. V lost 0 bases and J lost 4, with 9 bases in between. Germline V gives CDR1 LNHNV, CDR2 YYDKDF (reference sequence).

The CDR3 sequence is CASSLGPLYEQYF. The CDR3 coding sequence is TGTGCCAGCAGCCTGGGCCCGCTGTACGAGCAGTACTTC. The rearrangement joins TRBV25-1 to TRBJ2-7, with D uncertain. V was pared by 6 bases and J by 4 bases, with 13 bases between. Germline CDR1 is MGHDK and CDR2 is SYGVNS. The CDR3 has 13 amino acids.

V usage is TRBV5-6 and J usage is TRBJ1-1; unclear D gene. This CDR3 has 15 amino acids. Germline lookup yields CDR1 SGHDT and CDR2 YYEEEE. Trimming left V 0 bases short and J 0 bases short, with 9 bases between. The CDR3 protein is CASSLGVTMNTEAFF. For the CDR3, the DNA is TGTGCCAGCAGCTTGGGAGTTACCATGAACACTGAAGCTTTCTTT.

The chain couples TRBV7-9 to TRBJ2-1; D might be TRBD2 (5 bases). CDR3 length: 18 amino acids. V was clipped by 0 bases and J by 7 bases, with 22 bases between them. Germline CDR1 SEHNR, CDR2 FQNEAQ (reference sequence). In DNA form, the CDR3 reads TGTGCCAGCAGCTTAGCTCGGAATTTGAGGGCCGAAGGGAATGAGCAGTTCTTC. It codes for CASSLARNLRAEGNEQFF.

The CDR3 loop reads CASSRTGLVNIQYF. CDR3 DNA sequence: TGTGCCAGCAGTCGGACAGGGCTTGTAAACATTCAGTACTTC. The V and J genes are TRBV6-5 and TRBJ2-4; TRBD1 matches 8 bases. This CDR3 contains 14 residues. Germline CDR1 reads MNHEY; CDR2 reads SVGAGI. Germline trimming cut 5 bases from V and 6 bases from J; bases unmatched to any gene: 6.

The CDR3 DNA sequence: TGTGCCAGCAGCTTAGTTCTTGACAACTCCTACGAGCAGTACTTC. Translation: CASSLVLDNSYEQYF. The chain recombines TRBV11-2 with TRBJ2-7; D is uncertain. This CDR3 comprises 15 residues. Germline assignment: CDR1 SGHAT and CDR2 FQNNGV. V was clipped by 1 base and J by 0 bases, with 10 bases between them.

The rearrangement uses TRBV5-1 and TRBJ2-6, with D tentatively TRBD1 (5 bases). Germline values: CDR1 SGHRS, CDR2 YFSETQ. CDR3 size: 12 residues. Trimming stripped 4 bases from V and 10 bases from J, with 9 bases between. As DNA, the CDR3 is TGCGCCAGCAGCGCTCAGGGTAACGTCCTGACTTTC. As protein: CASSAQGNVLTF.

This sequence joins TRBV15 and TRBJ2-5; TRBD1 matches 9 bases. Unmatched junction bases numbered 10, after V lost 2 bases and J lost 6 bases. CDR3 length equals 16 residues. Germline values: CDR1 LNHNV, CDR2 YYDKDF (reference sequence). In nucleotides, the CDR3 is TGTGCCACCAGCAGACCAACGACAGGGGGAGGACAGACCCAGTACTTC. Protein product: CATSRPTTGGGQTQYF.

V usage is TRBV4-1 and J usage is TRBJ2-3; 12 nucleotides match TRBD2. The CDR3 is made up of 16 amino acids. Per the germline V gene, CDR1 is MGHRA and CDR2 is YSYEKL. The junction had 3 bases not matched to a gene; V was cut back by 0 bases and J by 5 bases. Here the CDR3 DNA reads TGCGCCAGCAGCCAAGAACTAGCGGGAGGCCAAGATACGCAGTATTTT. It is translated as CASSQELAGGQDTQYF.

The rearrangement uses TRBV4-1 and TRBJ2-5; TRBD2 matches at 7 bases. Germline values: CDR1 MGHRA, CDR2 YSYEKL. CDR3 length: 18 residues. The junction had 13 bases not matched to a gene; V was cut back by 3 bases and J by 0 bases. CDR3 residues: CASSQGGLADMYQETQYF. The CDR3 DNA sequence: TGCGCCAGCAGCCAGGGGGGTCTAGCGGACATGTACCAAGAGACCCAGTACTTC.